The entry below gives a single TCR beta chain sequence along with its context. Its antigen is not known. The CDR3 loop spans 15 amino acids. Germline V gene data show CDR1 as MDHEN and CDR2 as SYDVKM. Trimming cost V 5 bases and J 10 bases; bases outside gene matches: 14. This sample is part of a study of T cell repertoires in cytomegalovirus infection. Broader study findings: Summed frequency of public TCR beta families distinguished CMV carriers with the relevant HLA. The ex vivo response showed dominance by HLA-C-restricted CMV-specific TCR beta clonotypes.

TCRdb analysed the reads with MiXCR anew, one entry per CDR3 protein. The sample shows 80,000 or so distinct CDR3 sequences, 35% to 45% of them seen only once. Sequencing was performed on CD8+ T cells from cultured PBMCs, taken from culture after CMV antigen stimulation. The sequence was obtained from a human donor in good health (CMV status not recorded). Some clones in this sample may be carry-over from other donors' samples. The chain is built from TRBV28 and TRBJ2-1, with TRBD1 matching over 7 bases. CDR3 protein: CASSPSFLGQAEQFF. CDR3 bases: TGTGCCAGCAGTCCGAGTTTTCTAGGACAGGCAGAGCAGTTCTTC.